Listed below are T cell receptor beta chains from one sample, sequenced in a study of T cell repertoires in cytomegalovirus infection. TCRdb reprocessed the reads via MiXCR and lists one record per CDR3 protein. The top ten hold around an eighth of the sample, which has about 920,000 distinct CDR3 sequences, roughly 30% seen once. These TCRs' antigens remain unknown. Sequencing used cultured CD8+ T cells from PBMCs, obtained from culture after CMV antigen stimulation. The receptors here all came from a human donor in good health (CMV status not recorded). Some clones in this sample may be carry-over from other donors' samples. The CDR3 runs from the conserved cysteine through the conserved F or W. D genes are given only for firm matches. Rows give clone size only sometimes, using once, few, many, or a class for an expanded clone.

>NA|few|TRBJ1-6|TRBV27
CASSRGSFYSPLHF
TGTGCCAGCAGTCGGGGCAGTTTTTATTCACCCCTCCACTTT
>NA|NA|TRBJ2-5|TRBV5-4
CASSLASAQPGTQYF
TGTGCCAGCAGCTTGGCGAGCGCCCAACCGGGGACCCAGTACTTC
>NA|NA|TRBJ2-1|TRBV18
CASSPGGLEENEQFF
TGTGCCAGCTCACCTGGAGGGCTAGAGGAGAATGAGCAGTTCTTC
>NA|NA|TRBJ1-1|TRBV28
CASTETGPMNTEAFF
TGTGCCAGCACAGAAACAGGGCCGATGAACACTGAAGCTTTCTTT
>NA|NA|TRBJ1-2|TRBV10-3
CAIRALGDYGYTF
TGTGCCATCAGGGCCCTTGGGGACTATGGCTACACCTTC
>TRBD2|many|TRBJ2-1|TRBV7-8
CASSLLGTSSYNEQFF
TGTGCCAGCAGCTTATTAGGGACTAGCTCCTACAATGAGCAGTTCTTC
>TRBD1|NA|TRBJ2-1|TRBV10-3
CAISRDRQAQFF
TGTGCCATCAGTCGGGACAGACAAGCGCAGTTCTTC
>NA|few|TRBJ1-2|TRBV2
CASNGWGRVNYGYTF
TGTGCCAGCAACGGGTGGGGTAGAGTGAACTATGGCTACACCTTC
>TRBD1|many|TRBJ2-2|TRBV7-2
CASSLPPHISQGEVDTGELFF
TGTGCCAGCAGCTTACCTCCTCATATCTCACAGGGGGAAGTGGACACCGGGGAGCTGTTTTTT
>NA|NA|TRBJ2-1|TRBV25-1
CASSAPLAGPTYNEQFF
TGTGCCAGCAGTGCTCCATTGGCAGGGCCGACCTACAATGAGCAGTTCTTC
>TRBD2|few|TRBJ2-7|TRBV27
CSTSVGGAYEQYF
TGTTCTACCTCCGTCGGGGGGGCCTACGAGCAGTACTTC
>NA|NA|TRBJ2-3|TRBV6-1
CASSPRFSQATDTQYF
TGTGCCAGCAGTCCCCGTTTCTCGCAAGCCACAGATACGCAGTATTTT
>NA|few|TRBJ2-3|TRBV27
CASSLRPGYLTDTQYF
TGTGCCAGCAGTTTAAGACCGGGGTACCTCACAGATACGCAGTATTTT